This T cell receptor beta chain was sequenced for a study of T cells and copy number aberrations in small-cell lung cancer. Findings and limits, study-wide: All specimens were formalin-fixed paraffin-embedded tissue, prone to sequencing artifacts.

Note on this clone: The antigen remains undetermined.

Unmatched junction bases numbered 10, after V lost 6 bases and J lost 4 bases. There are 15 residues in the CDR3. Germline V lookup: CDR1 MNHEY, CDR2 SVGAGI. All donors were smokers or heavy second-hand smokers. Assay: immunoSEQ multiplex PCR; the TCRdb copy retains only in-frame clones and omits some. The sample contains more than 9,000 clones, around 79% of which appear only once. The sequence was collected from a man aged 55 to 70 with small cell lung cancer. The gene calls are TRBV6-5 and TRBJ2-7; 9 bases map to TRBD1. The sample consisted of normal tissue next to the tumor. The CDR3 region has the DNA TGTGCCAGCAGAGAACCGGGACAGGGCAGGTACGAGCAGTACTTC. As protein: CASREPGQGRYEQYF.